The 4 T cell receptor beta chains below all came from one sample that was sequenced in a study of blood T cell repertoires in COVID-19 (dated by TCRdb to the early 2020s). Library preparation was by the immunoSEQ multiplex PCR assay. The clones in this table, taken by TCRdb from immuneACCESS, are in-frame only. Not every clone is retained; where verified, under half of the shortfall comes from an unresolved V gene, and the cause of the rest is unknown. Here the sample has about 60,000 clones; 85% to 90% occur a single time. The ten largest clones add up to approximately 4.3% of the sample. The specimen sequenced was peripheral blood. Source of these receptors: a man in his 60s with acute or convalescent COVID-19.

The chain uses TRBV7-9 and TRBJ2-2; weak D call: TRBD2 (6 bases). V was cut by 3 bases and J by 5 bases, with 10 bases left in between. The CDR3 length is 14 residues. The germline gives CDR1 SEHNR, CDR2 FQNEAQ (reference sequence). The CDR3 spells CASSFWRETGELFF. The CDR3 DNA reads as TGTGCCAGCAGCTTCTGGCGGGAAACCGGGGAGCTGTTTTTT.

The chain employs TRBV3-1 (or the pseudogene TRBV3-2) and TRBJ1-5; D is possibly TRBD1 (5 bases). This CDR3 is 14 amino acids long. Trimming removed 1 base from V and 6 bases from J, with 10 bases in between. Germline CDR1 reads LGHDT; CDR2 reads YNNKEL (reference sequence). The CDR3 DNA sequence: TGTGCCAGCAGCCAAGTCGCGGGGGTTCAGCCCCAGCATTTT. It encodes CASSQVAGVQPQHF.

This chain uses TRBV2 with TRBJ2-5; possible D gene TRBD2, 6 bases. The V end was cut by 8 bases, the J end by 1 base, with 17 bases between. This CDR3 has 15 amino acids. CDR1 and CDR2 from the germline V gene are SNHLY and FYNNEI. The CDR3 protein is CASYRVEEGQETQYF. The CDR3 DNA follows: TGTGCCAGCTATCGGGTAGAGGAGGGCCAAGAGACCCAGTACTTC.

Points on this clone: This same CDR3 is encoded by further DNA sequences in the sample. The CDR3: CSARDLTEAFF. The CDR3 DNA follows: TGCAGTGCCCGGGACTTGACTGAAGCTTTCTTT. The gene calls are TRBV20-1 and TRBJ1-1; a possible D gene is TRBD1 (5 bases). The CDR3 is 11 amino acids. Per the germline V gene, CDR1 is DFQATT and CDR2 is SNEGSKA (reference sequence). V lost 6 bases and J 5 bases, leaving 10 bases between the germline ends.